Shown below are 11 T cell receptor beta chains from a single sample sequenced in a study of identical twins. TCRdb independently ran MiXCR on the 5' RACE reads; one entry per CDR3 protein. Of hundreds of thousands of distinct CDR3 sequences listed, less than 25% were seen once; the top ten hold 4% to 5.5%. These data were also filed under a second study, of T cells expressing NK-cell markers.

Sequencing was carried out using PBMCs. All receptors come from a woman aged 18-29 years in good health.

This clonotype was seen a handful of times. The chain has TRBV27 and TRBJ2-7; no firm D call. Trimming took 2 bases from V and 3 from J, leaving 8 bases between them. The CDR3 covers 13 residues. Germline V gives CDR1 MNHEY, CDR2 SMNVEV (reference sequence). The CDR3 reads CASSLRVNYEQYF. The CDR3 DNA reads TGTGCCAGCAGTTTAAGAGTGAACTACGAGCAGTACTTC.

V and J are TRBV5-1 and TRBJ2-5; 7 nucleotides match TRBD2. CDR1 is SGHRS, CDR2 YFSETQ, per germline. There are 14 residues in the CDR3. Germline trimming cut 3 bases from V and 2 bases from J; bases unmatched to any gene: 4. The CDR3 DNA reads as TGCGCCAGCAGCTCCGCAGCGGGGCAAGAGACCCAGTACTTC. It encodes CASSSAAGQETQYF. The variable domain in full, completed from reference TRBV5-1 and TRBJ2-5, reads KAGVTQTPRYLIKTRGQQVTLSCSPISGHRSVSWYQQTPGQGLQFLFEYFSETQRNKGNFPGRFSGRQFSNSRSEMNVSTLELGDSALYLCASSSAAGQETQYFGPGTRLLVL.

This clonotype was detected only a few times. This rearrangement joins TRBV20-1 to TRBJ1-1; 9 bases agree with TRBD1. Trimming took 0 bases from V and 12 from J; bases not matched to a gene: 8. The CDR3 has 13 residues. Germline CDR1 and CDR2: DFQATT and SNEGSKA (reference sequence). DNA of the CDR3: TGCAGTGCTAGAGATGTGGGACAGGGTGGTACTTTCTTT. Protein sequence: CSARDVGQGGTFF.

The sample holds a few counts of this clonotype. The V call is TRBV5-5, the J call TRBJ1-6; D is unclear. The V gene lost 0 bases and the J gene lost 7 bases, with 11 bases spanning the gap. The germline V gene has CDR1 SGHKS and CDR2 YYEKEE (reference sequence). The CDR3 covers 15 residues. DNA of the CDR3: TGTGCCAGCAGCTTGGCGGGATTCTTCAATTCACCCCTCCACTTT. Amino acid sequence: CASSLAGFFNSPLHF.

The V and J genes are TRBV29-1 and TRBJ2-5; 7 bases align to TRBD1. The CDR3 is made up of 12 amino acids. The V and J ends lost 6 bases and 3 bases, in that order; junction bases with no gene match: 4. The germline CDR1 and CDR2 sequences are SQVTM and ANQGSEA. CDR3 sequence: CSVGTEKETQYF. The CDR3 DNA reads TGCAGCGTGGGGACAGAGAAAGAGACCCAGTACTTC.

The rearrangement joins TRBV6-1 to TRBJ2-1; 8 positions match TRBD1. V dropped 6 bases and J dropped 9; count of bases not matched to a gene: 10. The CDR3 length is 14 residues. Germline V gene data show CDR1 as MNHNS and CDR2 as SASEGT. The CDR3 nucleotides read TGTGCCAGCAGCATGTACCAGGGGGCGGGTGAGCAGTTCTTC. Translating gives CASSMYQGAGEQFF.

The rearrangement uses TRBV5-1 and TRBJ2-1, with 10 bases lining up with TRBD2. The CDR3 contains 16 residues. V trimming: 4 bases; J trimming: 6 bases; junction bases outside the gene matches: 10. The germline gives CDR1 SGHRS, CDR2 YFSETQ. DNA for the CDR3: TGCGCCAGCAGCAACGACGGGACTAGCGTAGGCAATGAGCAGTTCTTC. Its protein product is CASSNDGTSVGNEQFF. The full variable domain, rest sourced from reference TRBV5-1 and TRBJ2-1, is KAGVTQTPRYLIKTRGQQVTLSCSPISGHRSVSWYQQTPGQGLQFLFEYFSETQRNKGNFPGRFSGRQFSNSRSEMNVSTLELGDSALYLCASSNDGTSVGNEQFFGPGTRLTVL.

The chain links TRBV10-3 to TRBJ2-7; 7 bases agree with TRBD2. Germline V gene data show CDR1 as ENHRY and CDR2 as SYGVKD. CDR3 length: 14 residues. V was clipped by 9 bases and J by 2 bases; unmatched bases: 10. The CDR3 spells CAIGVAAGTYEQYF. CDR3 coding DNA: TGTGCCATTGGGGTTGCAGCGGGGACCTACGAGCAGTACTTC.

The chain has TRBV29-1 and TRBJ2-5, with 8 bases identical to TRBD2. Germline trimming cut 1 base from V and 6 bases from J; bases unmatched to any gene: 7. Per the germline V gene, CDR1 is SQVTM and CDR2 is ANQGSEA. The CDR3 is 14 amino acids. The CDR3 loop is CSVEGPSGRKTQYF. For the CDR3, the DNA is TGCAGCGTTGAAGGCCCTAGCGGGCGGAAGACCCAGTACTTC.

This clonotype was counted between two and nine times. The chain carries TRBV20-1 and TRBJ2-2; 8 positions match TRBD1. V lost 3 bases, J lost 5 bases, and 5 bases stayed unmatched. The CDR3 covers 14 residues. Germline CDR1 is DFQATT and CDR2 is SNEGSKA (reference sequence). In DNA form, the CDR3 reads TGCAGTGCTAGTGTCCAGGGGGCAACCGGGGAGCTGTTTTTT. Amino acids: CSASVQGATGELFF.

This clonotype was seen a handful of times. The V gene is TRBV27, the J gene TRBJ2-7; 8 bases line up with TRBD2. The J segment lost 7 bases and the V segment lost 5 bases, leaving 10 bases of the junction unmatched. Germline CDR1 MNHEY, CDR2 SMNVEV (reference sequence). This CDR3 has 14 amino acids. CDR3 sequence: CASSQLLPGGEQYF. In DNA form, the CDR3 reads TGTGCCAGCAGTCAACTCCTCCCGGGAGGGGAGCAGTACTTC.